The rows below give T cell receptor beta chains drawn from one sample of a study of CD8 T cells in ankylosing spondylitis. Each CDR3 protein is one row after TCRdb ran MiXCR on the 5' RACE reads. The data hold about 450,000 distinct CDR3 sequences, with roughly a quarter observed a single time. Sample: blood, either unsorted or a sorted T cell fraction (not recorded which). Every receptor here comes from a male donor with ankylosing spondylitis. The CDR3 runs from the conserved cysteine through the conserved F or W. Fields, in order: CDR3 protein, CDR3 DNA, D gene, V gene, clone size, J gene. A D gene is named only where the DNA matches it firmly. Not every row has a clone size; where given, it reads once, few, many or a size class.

CDR3 protein: CASSWGPLGEAFF
CDR3 DNA: TGTGCCAGCAGCTGGGGGCCTCTAGGCGAGGCTTTCTTT
D gene: NA
V gene: TRBV11-1
clone size: many
J gene: TRBJ1-1

CDR3 protein: CATRRETSGSGEQYF
CDR3 DNA: TGTGCCACCAGGAGGGAGACTAGCGGGAGCGGCGAGCAGTACTTC
D gene: TRBD2
V gene: TRBV12-3/TRBV12-4
clone size: NA
J gene: TRBJ2-7

CDR3 protein: CASSIHEGRAFF
CDR3 DNA: TGTGCCAGTAGTATTCATGAGGGGAGAGCTTTCTTT
D gene: NA
V gene: TRBV19
clone size: NA
J gene: TRBJ1-1

CDR3 protein: CASSQSSSGGDYGYTF
CDR3 DNA: TGCGCCAGCAGCCAGTCCTCCTCAGGGGGGGACTATGGCTACACCTTC
D gene: TRBD1
V gene: TRBV4-1
clone size: NA
J gene: TRBJ1-2

CDR3 protein: CSVYPQGMNTEAFF
CDR3 DNA: TGCAGCGTTTACCCGCAGGGGATGAACACTGAAGCTTTCTTT
D gene: NA
V gene: TRBV29-1
clone size: NA
J gene: TRBJ1-1

CDR3 protein: CASSSVDRASNEQFF
CDR3 DNA: TGTGCCAGCAGTTCAGTAGACAGGGCGTCCAATGAGCAGTTCTTC
D gene: TRBD1
V gene: TRBV27
clone size: few
J gene: TRBJ2-1

CDR3 protein: CASSSPSRQGYEQYF
CDR3 DNA: TGTGCCAGCAGCTCACCCTCTCGTCAGGGCTACGAGCAGTACTTC
D gene: NA
V gene: TRBV5-6
clone size: NA
J gene: TRBJ2-7

CDR3 protein: CASSPVPQPQHF
CDR3 DNA: TGTGCCAGCAGTCCTGTACCCCAGCCCCAGCATTTT
D gene: NA
V gene: TRBV12-3/TRBV12-4
clone size: NA
J gene: TRBJ1-5

CDR3 protein: CASSPGLAGYQETQYF
CDR3 DNA: TGTGCCAGCAGTCCCGGGCTAGCGGGGTACCAAGAGACCCAGTACTTC
D gene: TRBD2
V gene: TRBV12-3/TRBV12-4
clone size: NA
J gene: TRBJ2-5

CDR3 protein: CASSYRTGEETQYF
CDR3 DNA: TGTGCCAGCAGCTATCGGACAGGGGAAGAGACCCAGTACTTC
D gene: TRBD1
V gene: TRBV5-5
clone size: many
J gene: TRBJ2-5

CDR3 protein: CASSKDRGAFTGELFF
CDR3 DNA: TGTGCCAGCAGTAAGGACAGGGGAGCGTTCACCGGGGAGCTGTTTTTT
D gene: TRBD1
V gene: TRBV12-3/TRBV12-4
clone size: NA
J gene: TRBJ2-2

CDR3 protein: CASSLDYSRPYNEQFF
CDR3 DNA: TGTGCCAGCAGCTTAGATTACTCGCGGCCCTACAATGAGCAGTTCTTC
D gene: NA
V gene: TRBV11-2
clone size: NA
J gene: TRBJ2-1

CDR3 protein: CATSVRTILYNEQFF
CDR3 DNA: TGTGCCACCAGTGTCAGGACTATTTTATACAATGAGCAGTTCTTC
D gene: NA
V gene: TRBV15
clone size: few
J gene: TRBJ2-1

CDR3 protein: CSVATGVGNTIYF
CDR3 DNA: TGCAGCGTGGCGACAGGGGTCGGAAACACCATATATTTT
D gene: TRBD1
V gene: TRBV29-1
clone size: NA
J gene: TRBJ1-3